This TCR beta chain was identified in a study of blood T cell repertoires in COVID-19. V dropped 2 bases and J dropped 4 bases, with 15 bases sitting between them. CDR1 is MNHEY, CDR2 SVGEGT, per germline. The CDR3 consists of 15 residues. Profiling relied on immunoSEQ multiplex PCR, and the TCRdb table lists in-frame clones only, not all of them. The table has some 110,000 clones, roughly 83% seen once; the top ten hold about 5.4%. Sequencing was carried out using peripheral blood. This TCR was recovered from a human donor in a cohort sampled during active COVID-19. V gene TRBV6-2 or TRBV6-3 combines with J gene TRBJ2-7; D is uncertain. The CDR3 sequence is CASSYRQVGGYEQYF. The CDR3 DNA sequence: TGTGCCAGCAGTTACCGGCAGGTGGGTGGGTACGAGCAGTACTTC.